This T cell receptor (beta chain) was recorded in a study of cytomegalovirus exposure and HLA in healthy donors. The V segment lost 6 bases and the J segment 2 bases; nucleotides outside the gene matches: 7. The CDR3 is 15 amino acids. CDR1 and CDR2 from the germline V gene are LNHDA and SQIVND (reference sequence). Comments on this clone: Its antigen remains unknown.

Both 60 Vbeta primers and 13 Jbeta primers went into the PCR. In the authors' workflow: Counted up in a later analysis, unique TCR beta chains came to 65 million to 80 million, with around 12 million shared. Only in-frame clones appear in the TCRdb table, and some are missing; sequencing was by immunoSEQ multiplex PCR. The V and J calls and clone size come from that table; D and trimming were worked out from the DNA. The sample includes 70,000 to 80,000 clones, roughly four fifths of them seen just once. Study-wide results and caveats: Certain sequence variants were highly shared and formed a cluster, and this cluster was likely a sequencing artifact.

The sequencing input was PBMCs. This TCR derives from a man aged 18 to 29 in good health and CMV-seronegative. The chain combines TRBV19 with TRBJ2-7, with 10 bases fitting TRBD1. The CDR3 spells CASSREGQGTYEQYF. Here the CDR3 DNA reads TGTGCCAGTAGCAGGGAGGGACAGGGGACCTACGAGCAGTACTTC.